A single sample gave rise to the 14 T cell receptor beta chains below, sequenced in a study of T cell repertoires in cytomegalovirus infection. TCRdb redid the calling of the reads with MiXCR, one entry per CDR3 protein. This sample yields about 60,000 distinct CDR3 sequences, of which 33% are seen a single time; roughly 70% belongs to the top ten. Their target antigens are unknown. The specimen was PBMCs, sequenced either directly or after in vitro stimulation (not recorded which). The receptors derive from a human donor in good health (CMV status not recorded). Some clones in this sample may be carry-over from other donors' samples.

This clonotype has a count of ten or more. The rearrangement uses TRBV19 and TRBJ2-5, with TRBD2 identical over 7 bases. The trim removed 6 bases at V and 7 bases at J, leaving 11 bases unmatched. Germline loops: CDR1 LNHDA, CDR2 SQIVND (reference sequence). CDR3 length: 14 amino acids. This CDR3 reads CASSGRLADGTQYF. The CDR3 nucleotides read TGTGCCAGTAGCGGTCGTCTAGCGGATGGGACCCAGTACTTC.

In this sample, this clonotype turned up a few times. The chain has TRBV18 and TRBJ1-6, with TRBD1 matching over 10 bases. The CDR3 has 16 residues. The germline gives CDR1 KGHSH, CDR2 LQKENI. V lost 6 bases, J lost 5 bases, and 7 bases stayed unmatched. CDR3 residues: CASSLRQGADNSPLHF. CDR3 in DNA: TGTGCCAGCTCTCTACGACAGGGGGCGGATAATTCACCCCTCCACTTT. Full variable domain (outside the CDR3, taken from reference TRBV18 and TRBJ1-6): NAGVMQNPRHLVRRRGQEARLRCSPMKGHSHVYWYRQLPEEGLKFMVYLQKENIIDESGMPKERFSAEFPKEGPSILRIQQVVRGDSAAYFCASSLRQGADNSPLHFGNGTRLTVT.

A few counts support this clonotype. CDR3 residues: CASSQGVSFTRGVGKAFF. In DNA form, the CDR3 reads TGCGCCAGCAGCCAAGGCGTTTCGTTTACAAGGGGGGTTGGTAAAGCTTTCTTT. The chain recombines TRBV4-1 with TRBJ1-1; perhaps TRBD1 as D (6 bases). Trimming left V 1 base short and J 9 bases short, with 27 bases between. CDR3 size: 18 residues. Germline values: CDR1 MGHRA, CDR2 YSYEKL.

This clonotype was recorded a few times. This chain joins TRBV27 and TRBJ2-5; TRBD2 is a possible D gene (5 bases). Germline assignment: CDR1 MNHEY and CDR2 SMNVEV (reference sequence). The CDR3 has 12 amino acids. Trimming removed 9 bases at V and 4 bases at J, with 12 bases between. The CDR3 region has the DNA TGTGCCAGTGGACTGGGGAGAGAGACCCAGTACTTC. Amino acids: CASGLGRETQYF.

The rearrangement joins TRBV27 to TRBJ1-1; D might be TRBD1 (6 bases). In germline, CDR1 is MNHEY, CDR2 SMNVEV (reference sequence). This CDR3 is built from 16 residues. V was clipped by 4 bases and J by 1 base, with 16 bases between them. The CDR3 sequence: CASSSWVWGQNTEAFF. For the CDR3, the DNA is TGTGCCAGCAGTTCCTGGGTGTGGGGACAGAACACTGAAGCTTTCTTT.

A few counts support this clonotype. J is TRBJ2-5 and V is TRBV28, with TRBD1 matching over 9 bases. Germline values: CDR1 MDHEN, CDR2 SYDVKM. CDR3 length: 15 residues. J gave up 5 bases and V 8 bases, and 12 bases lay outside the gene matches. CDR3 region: CASVPGQGIAETQYF. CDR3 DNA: TGTGCCAGCGTTCCCGGACAGGGGATTGCCGAGACCCAGTACTTC.

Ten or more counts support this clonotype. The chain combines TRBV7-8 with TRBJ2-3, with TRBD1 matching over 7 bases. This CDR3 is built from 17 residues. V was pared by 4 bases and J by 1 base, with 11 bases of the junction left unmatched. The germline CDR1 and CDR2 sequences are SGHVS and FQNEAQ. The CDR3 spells CASSSPRAGTGTDTQYF. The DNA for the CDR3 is TGTGCCAGCAGCTCCCCAAGAGCCGGGACAGGCACAGATACGCAGTATTTT.

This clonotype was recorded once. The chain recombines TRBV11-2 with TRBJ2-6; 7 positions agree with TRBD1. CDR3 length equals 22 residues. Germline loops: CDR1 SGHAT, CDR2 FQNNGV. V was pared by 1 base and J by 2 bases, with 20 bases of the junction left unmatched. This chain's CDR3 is CASSLAGVTGQILRPGANVLTF. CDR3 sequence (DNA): TGTGCCAGCAGCTTAGCTGGTGTGACAGGGCAGATTCTACGGCCTGGGGCCAACGTCCTGACTTTC. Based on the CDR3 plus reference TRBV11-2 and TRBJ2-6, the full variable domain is EAGVAQSPRYKIIEKRQSVAFWCNPISGHATLYWYQQILGQGPKLLIQFQNNGVVDDSQLPKDRFSAERLKGVDSTLKIQPAKLEDSAVYLCASSLAGVTGQILRPGANVLTFGAGSRLTVL.

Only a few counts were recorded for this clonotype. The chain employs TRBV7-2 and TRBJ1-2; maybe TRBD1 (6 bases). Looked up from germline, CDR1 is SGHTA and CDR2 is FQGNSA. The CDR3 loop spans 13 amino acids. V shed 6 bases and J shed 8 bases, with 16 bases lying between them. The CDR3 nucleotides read TGTGCCAGCAGTTCAACCGCAGGGGTCGGCTACACCTTC. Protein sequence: CASSSTAGVGYTF.

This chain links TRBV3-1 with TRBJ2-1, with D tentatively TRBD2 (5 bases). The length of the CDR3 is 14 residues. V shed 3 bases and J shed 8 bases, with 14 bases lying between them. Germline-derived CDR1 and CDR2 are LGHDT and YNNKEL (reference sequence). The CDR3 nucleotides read TGTGCCAGCAGCCACGGGGTGTTAAGAGATGAGCAGTTCTTC. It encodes CASSHGVLRDEQFF.

The CDR3 region has the DNA TGTGCCAGTAGTCTGGACAGGGCTATTACCGGGGAGCTGTTTTTT. This translates into CASSLDRAITGELFF. V gene TRBV19 combines with J gene TRBJ2-2; 8 nucleotides agree with TRBD1. Germline trimming cut 5 bases from V and 5 bases from J; bases unmatched to any gene: 7. Germline V gives CDR1 LNHDA, CDR2 SQIVND (reference sequence). This CDR3 is 15 amino acids long.

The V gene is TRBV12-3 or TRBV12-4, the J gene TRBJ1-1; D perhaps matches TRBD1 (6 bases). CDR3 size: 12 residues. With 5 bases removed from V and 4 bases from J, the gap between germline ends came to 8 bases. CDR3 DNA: TGTGCCAGCAGTGGGGGGCTCACTGAAGCTTTCTTT. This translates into CASSGGLTEAFF.

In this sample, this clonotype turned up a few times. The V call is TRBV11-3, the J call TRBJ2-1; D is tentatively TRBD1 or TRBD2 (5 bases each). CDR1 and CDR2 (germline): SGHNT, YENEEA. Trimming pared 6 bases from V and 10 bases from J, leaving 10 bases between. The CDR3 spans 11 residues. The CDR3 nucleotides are TGTGCCAGCAGTGGGGGTACGGAGCAGTTCTTC. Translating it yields CASSGGTEQFF.

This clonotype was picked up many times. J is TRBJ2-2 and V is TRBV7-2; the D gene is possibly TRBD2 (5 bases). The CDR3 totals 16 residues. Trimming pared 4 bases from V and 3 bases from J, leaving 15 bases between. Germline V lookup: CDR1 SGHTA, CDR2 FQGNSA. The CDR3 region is CASSSRWAGDTGELFF. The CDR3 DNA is TGTGCCAGCAGCTCCCGGTGGGCCGGGGACACCGGGGAGCTGTTTTTT.